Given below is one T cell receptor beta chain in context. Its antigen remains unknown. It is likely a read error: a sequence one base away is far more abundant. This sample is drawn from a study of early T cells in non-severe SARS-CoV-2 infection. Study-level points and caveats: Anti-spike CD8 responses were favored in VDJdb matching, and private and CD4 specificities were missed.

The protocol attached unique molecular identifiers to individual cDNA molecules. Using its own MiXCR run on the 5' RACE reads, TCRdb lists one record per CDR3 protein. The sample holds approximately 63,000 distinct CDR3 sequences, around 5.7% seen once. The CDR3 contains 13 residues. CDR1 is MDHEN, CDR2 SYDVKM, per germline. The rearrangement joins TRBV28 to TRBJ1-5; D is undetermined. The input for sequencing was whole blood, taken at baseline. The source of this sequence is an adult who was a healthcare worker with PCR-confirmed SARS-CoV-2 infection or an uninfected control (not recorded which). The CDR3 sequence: CANSPDSNQPQHF. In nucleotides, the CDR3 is TGTGCCAACAGTCCGGATAGCAATCAGCCCCAGCATTTT.